This T cell receptor beta chain was recorded in a study of CD8 T cells in ankylosing spondylitis (TCRdb year 2017). Regarding the research as a whole: The study set out to find disease-linked TCR variants by profiling T cell receptor beta repertoires in ankylosing spondylitis patients and healthy donors. The full study cohort was made up of about 24 ankylosing spondylitis patients and 108 healthy donors. Samples of peripheral blood were taken, and for ankylosing spondylitis patients, synovial fluid was collected as well. Study-wide conclusions, independent of this receptor: A TCR beta motif made up of several highly homologous amino acid variants appeared to be characteristic of blood from ankylosing spondylitis patients. According to the report, matched synovial fluid samples from ankylosing spondylitis patients were significantly enriched for the disease-linked clones. Some motif variants were previously reported in synovial fluid and blood of reactive arthritis patients, suggesting common disease-initiation mechanisms. The disease-linked clones had a CD8+ phenotype and were found at relatively low frequencies in peripheral blood.

The table lists this clonotype with a few counts. Its antigen is currently not known. It has no much larger one-base neighbor in the sample; base qualities were not kept. CDR1 and CDR2 are drawn from the germline V gene (reference sequence): MNHEY, SMNVEV. V is reduced by 2 bases and J by 2 bases, leaving a spacing of 6 bases between them. Including cysteine and phenylalanine, the CDR3 has 13 amino acids. CDR3 DNA only is kept here, 39 bases in frame from base 1. The data were produced on an Illumina HiSeq 2500. Quantitative 5'-RACE with molecular barcodes was the method used to prepare the TCR beta libraries. On the authors' methods: A new computational method based on a probabilistic model of VDJ rearrangement was used to identify disease-linked TCR variants. Clones were called with MiXCR by TCRdb after fastp trimmed the public reads at Q25, and only in-frame beta chains were retained. Duplicate CDR3 protein sequences are folded into a single record with the most common DNA and genes. In this record, the V and J calls reflect TCRdb's handling and not the investigators' own analysis. For this sample there are 180,000 or so distinct CDR3 sequences; around 10% appear just once. The top ten hold 25% to 30% of the sample.

The specimen was blood, either unsorted or a sorted T cell fraction (not recorded which). Rearrangement joined TRBV27 to TRBJ2-5, with no confident D gene call. This clonotype was obtained from a male donor with ankylosing spondylitis or in good health (not recorded which). CDR3 reads: CASSLIRQETQYF. The DNA sequence follows: TGTGCCAGCAGTTTAATTAGGCAAGAGACCCAGTACTTC.